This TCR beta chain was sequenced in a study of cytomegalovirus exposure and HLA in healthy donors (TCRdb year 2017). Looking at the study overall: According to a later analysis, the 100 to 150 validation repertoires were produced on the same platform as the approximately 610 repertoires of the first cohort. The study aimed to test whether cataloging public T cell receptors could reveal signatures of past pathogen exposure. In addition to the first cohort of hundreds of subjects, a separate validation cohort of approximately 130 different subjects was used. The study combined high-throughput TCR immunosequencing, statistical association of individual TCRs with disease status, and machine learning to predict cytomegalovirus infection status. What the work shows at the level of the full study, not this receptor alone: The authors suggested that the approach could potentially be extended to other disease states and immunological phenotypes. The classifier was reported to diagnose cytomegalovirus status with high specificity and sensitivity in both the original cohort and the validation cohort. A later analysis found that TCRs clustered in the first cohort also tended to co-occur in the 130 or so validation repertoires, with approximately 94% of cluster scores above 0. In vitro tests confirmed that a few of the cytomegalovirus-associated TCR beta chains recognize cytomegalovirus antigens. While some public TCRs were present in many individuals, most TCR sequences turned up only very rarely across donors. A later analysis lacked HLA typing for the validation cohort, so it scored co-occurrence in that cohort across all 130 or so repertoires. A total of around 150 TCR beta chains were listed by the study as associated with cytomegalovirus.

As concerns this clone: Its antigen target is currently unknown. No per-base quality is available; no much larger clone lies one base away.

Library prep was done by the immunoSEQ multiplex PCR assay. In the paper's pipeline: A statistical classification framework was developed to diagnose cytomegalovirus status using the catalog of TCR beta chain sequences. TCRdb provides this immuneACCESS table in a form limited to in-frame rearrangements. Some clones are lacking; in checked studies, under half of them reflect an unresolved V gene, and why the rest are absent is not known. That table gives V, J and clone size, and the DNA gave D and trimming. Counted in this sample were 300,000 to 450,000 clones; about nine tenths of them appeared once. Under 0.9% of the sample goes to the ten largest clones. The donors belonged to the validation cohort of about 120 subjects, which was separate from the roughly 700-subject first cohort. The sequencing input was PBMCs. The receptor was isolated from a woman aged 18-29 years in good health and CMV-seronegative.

For the CDR3, the sequence is CASSRTSGGQGQFF. At the DNA level, the sequence is TGTGCCAGCAGTCGGACTAGCGGGGGTCAGGGGCAGTTCTTC. The sequence is built from TRBV7-6 and TRBJ2-1; the junction holds 13 bases that match TRBD2. The junction shows trimming of 6 bases on V and 12 bases on J, and the gene matches do not reach 8 bases of it. The CDR3 covers 14 residues, taking in both the cysteine and the phenylalanine. The entry retains the CDR3 DNA only, 42 bases that are in frame from base 1. In the germline V gene, CDR1 corresponds to SGHVS and CDR2 to FNYEAQ. The CDR3, completed at both ends by the reference TRBV7-6 and TRBJ2-1 genes, gives the full variable domain GAGVSQSPRYKVTKRGQDVALRCDPISGHVSLYWYRQALGQGPEFLTYFNYEAQQDKSGLPNDRFSAERPEGSISTLTIQRTEQRDSAMYRCASSRTSGGQGQFFGPGTRLTVL.